This T cell receptor (beta chain) was identified in a study of OX40 agonist ivuxolimab in advanced cancers. For the study at large: Participants averaged about 60 years of age (range 23 to 79) and were 75% to 90% male.

Points from the study as a whole: Within 6 weeks, CD4+ and CD8+ blood T cells expanded clonally at 0.1 to 3.0 mg/kg. There were, on average, more expanded clones in CD8+ T cells than in CD4+. Among the lowest levels of clonal expansion were found in partial responders at 0.1-3.0 mg/kg.

Clones were read by immunoSEQ multiplex PCR, and TCRdb kept only the in-frame ones, dropping some. The sample consists of some 65,000 clones, approximately 92% of them appearing once. Within the sample, this clone is medium-sized (0.01 to 0.1%). Its antigen is undetermined. This TCR was sampled from an adult with an advanced solid tumor such as melanoma, head and neck, liver or kidney cancer. This material consisted of CD4+ or CD8+ T cells sorted from blood, taken in a trial of the OX40 agonist ivuxolimab.

The CDR3 protein is CASSLTSGRGETQYF. DNA of the CDR3: TGCGCCAGCAGCCTAACTAGCGGGAGGGGAGAGACCCAGTACTTC. The V call is TRBV4-1, the J call TRBJ2-5; 13 bases agree with TRBD2. The V gene's germline CDR1 is MGHRA and CDR2 YSYEKL. The CDR3 covers 15 residues. Losses at the gene ends were 4 bases for V and 4 bases for J; bases not matched to a gene: 3.